A single sample gave rise to the 21 T cell receptor beta chains below, sequenced in a study of identical twins. Using its own MiXCR run on the 5' RACE reads, TCRdb lists one record per CDR3 protein. The data show about 200,000 distinct CDR3 sequences, about 10% seen once. Specimen: memory T cells sorted from blood. The source is a man aged 45-60 years in good health.

The CDR3 DNA sequence: TGTGCCAGCAGAACGGCGACCGATGACACTGAAGCTTTCTTT. This sequence encodes CASRTATDDTEAFF. This chain joins TRBV28 and TRBJ1-1; the D is unclear. This CDR3 has 14 residues. V dropped 6 bases and J dropped 3 bases, with 14 bases sitting between them. CDR1 is MDHEN, CDR2 SYDVKM, per germline.

This clonotype was detected many times. CDR3 nucleotides: TGCAGTGCTAGCCCTTTAGCGGGGGCCCGCTCCTACAATGAGCAGTTCTTC. It encodes CSASPLAGARSYNEQFF. The V and J genes are TRBV20-1 and TRBJ2-1; TRBD2 agrees at 9 bases. Unmatched junction bases numbered 9, after V lost 3 bases and J lost 0 bases. The CDR3 consists of 17 residues. The germline V gene has CDR1 DFQATT and CDR2 SNEGSKA (reference sequence).

This clonotype turned up a few times. The J gene is TRBJ1-5, the V gene TRBV10-3; D is uncertain. The CDR3 is made up of 14 amino acids. Deletions cut 0 bases from V and 7 bases from J, with 10 bases between. Germline loops: CDR1 ENHRY, CDR2 SYGVKD. The CDR3 nucleotides are TGTGCCATCAGTGAGTCGTTGGGGTACCAGCCCCAGCATTTT. It is translated as CAISESLGYQPQHF.

This clonotype was found many times. The chain uses TRBV7-9 and TRBJ2-1, with 8 bases aligning to TRBD2. Per the germline V gene, CDR1 is SEHNR and CDR2 is FQNEAQ (reference sequence). This CDR3 contains 16 residues. J lost 0 bases, V lost 5 bases, and 6 bases had no gene match. CDR3 protein: CASSHDSGVSYNEQFF. CDR3 nucleotides: TGTGCCAGCAGCCACGATAGCGGGGTCTCCTACAATGAGCAGTTCTTC. Looking up the rest from reference TRBV7-9 and TRBJ2-1 gives the full variable domain: DTGVSQNPRHKITKRGQNVTFRCDPISEHNRLYWYRQTLGQGPEFLTYFQNEAQLEKSRLLSDRFSAERPKGSFSTLEIQRTEQGDSAMYLCASSHDSGVSYNEQFFGPGTRLTVL.

This chain uses TRBV9 with TRBJ2-1; 8 bases are shared with TRBD2. There are 15 residues in the CDR3. Germline trimming cut 3 bases from V and 4 bases from J; bases unmatched to any gene: 6. From germline, CDR1 is SGDLS and CDR2 YYNGEE. CDR3: CASSAGLAEYNEQFF. In nucleotides, the CDR3 is TGTGCCAGCAGCGCCGGACTAGCTGAATACAATGAGCAGTTCTTC.

This chain joins TRBV7-9 and TRBJ1-4; D gene uncertain. V was shortened by 4 bases and J by 6 bases, with 12 bases between the two germline ends. CDR3 size: 14 residues. The germline V gene has CDR1 SEHNR and CDR2 FQNEAQ (reference sequence). CDR3 residues: CASSYSGSDEKLFF. The CDR3 DNA reads as TGTGCCAGCAGCTACTCGGGGAGCGATGAAAAACTGTTTTTT.

The chain employs TRBV4-3 and TRBJ2-2, with 9 nucleotides matching TRBD1. Germline CDR1 LGHNA, CDR2 YSLEER. V trimming: 3 bases; J trimming: 2 bases; junction bases outside the gene matches: 1. The CDR3 is 15 residues long. The CDR3 DNA sequence: TGCGCCAGCAGCCAGACAGGGGGTAACACCGGGGAGCTGTTTTTT. Translating it yields CASSQTGGNTGELFF.

This clonotype was counted at least ten times. CDR3 nucleotides: TGCGCCAGCAGCGCTTTGATTCGCGCGGGCGGCACAGATACGCAGTATTTT. Amino acids: CASSALIRAGGTDTQYF. The chain has TRBV5-1 and TRBJ2-3, with D possibly being TRBD2 (5 bases). V lost 4 bases and J lost 1, with 19 bases in between. The CDR3 loop spans 17 amino acids. CDR1 is SGHRS and CDR2 is YFSETQ in the germline V gene.

The chain links TRBV10-3 to TRBJ2-2; 7 bases agree with TRBD1. The germline CDR1 and CDR2 sequences are ENHRY and SYGVKD. V lost 11 bases to trimming and J lost 5 bases; unmatched junction nucleotides: 8. The CDR3 loop spans 13 amino acids. CDR3 nucleotide sequence: TGTGCCGCCGAAGGGGGCGTTACCGGGGAGCTGTTTTTT. Its translation: CAAEGGVTGELFF.

This clonotype occurred a few times. This rearrangement joins TRBV5-1 to TRBJ1-4, with D possibly being TRBD1 (6 bases). This CDR3 has 15 amino acids. Germline CDR1 is SGHRS and CDR2 is YFSETQ. V was shortened by 4 bases and J by 3 bases, with 13 bases between the two germline ends. The CDR3: CASSATGMANEKLFF. DNA for the CDR3: TGCGCCAGCAGCGCAACAGGGATGGCTAATGAAAAACTGTTTTTT.

This clonotype was seen a few times. The rearrangement joins TRBV12-3 or TRBV12-4 to TRBJ1-2, with TRBD1 matching 7 bases. Unmatched junction bases numbered 11, after V lost 8 bases and J lost 5 bases. The CDR3 runs to 14 residues. The CDR3 sequence: CASGGTGAGYGYTF. CDR3 coding DNA: TGTGCCAGCGGGGGAACAGGGGCGGGATATGGCTACACCTTC.

The CDR3 sequence: CSAPEPTTGSSGAFF. CDR3 in DNA: TGCAGTGCTCCAGAACCTACGACAGGGTCTTCTGGAGCTTTCTTT. The rearrangement joins TRBV20-1 to TRBJ1-1, with 7 bases identical to TRBD1. V lost 5 bases and J lost 10; bases outside the gene matches: 19. Germline CDR1 and CDR2: DFQATT and SNEGSKA (reference sequence). The CDR3 totals 15 residues.

This clonotype appeared a few times. The chain uses TRBV4-1 and TRBJ2-1; 11 bases map to TRBD2. The ends lost 3 bases at V and 5 bases at J; junction bases unmatched: 3. The CDR3 length is 15 residues. Germline values: CDR1 MGHRA, CDR2 YSYEKL. CDR3 DNA: TGCGCCAGCAGCCAGCCGACTAGCGGGAACAATGAGCAGTTCTTC. Translated, it gives CASSQPTSGNNEQFF.

This clonotype has a count of ten or more. The chain carries TRBV6-1 and TRBJ2-3, with TRBD2 matching 9 bases. Per the germline V gene, CDR1 is MNHNS and CDR2 is SASEGT. CDR3 length equals 15 residues. V gave up 10 bases and J gave up 4 bases; unmatched junction bases: 12. CDR3 DNA: TGTGCCACCGCTCTCGGTAGCGGGAGTGCAGATACGCAGTATTTT. Protein product: CATALGSGSADTQYF.

This clonotype was seen a few times. V gene TRBV7-2 combines with J gene TRBJ2-7; 8 positions agree with TRBD2. The ends lost 1 base at V and 4 bases at J; junction bases unmatched: 9. CDR3 length equals 16 residues. Germline values: CDR1 SGHTA, CDR2 FQGNSA. The CDR3 DNA sequence: TGTGCCAGCAGCTTAGGTGGTAGCGGGGTTAGTTACGAGCAGTACTTC. Translation gives CASSLGGSGVSYEQYF. Drawing the rest from reference TRBV7-2 and TRBJ2-7, the complete variable domain is GAGVSQSPSNKVTEKGKDVELRCDPISGHTALYWYRQSLGQGLEFLIYFQGNSAPDKSGLPSDRFSAERTGGSVSTLTIQRTQQEDSAVYLCASSLGGSGVSYEQYFGPGTRLTVT.

The V and J genes are TRBV7-2 and TRBJ2-2; no definite D call. This CDR3 has 14 residues. V shed 4 bases and J shed 4 bases, with 10 bases lying between them. The germline gives CDR1 SGHTA, CDR2 FQGNSA. The CDR3: CASSSRWGTGELFF. The CDR3 DNA follows: TGTGCCAGCAGCTCACGGTGGGGCACCGGGGAGCTGTTTTTT.

In its sample, this clonotype was seen a few times. The chain carries TRBV25-1 and TRBJ2-7; TRBD1 matches 8 bases. The germline V gene has CDR1 MGHDK and CDR2 SYGVNS. V trimming: 8 bases; J trimming: 3 bases; junction bases outside the gene matches: 6. This CDR3 region has 13 residues. This chain's CDR3 is CASQGQGGYEQYF. In DNA form, the CDR3 reads TGTGCCAGCCAAGGACAGGGTGGCTACGAGCAGTACTTC.

The V and J genes are TRBV10-3 and TRBJ1-1, with D maybe TRBD1 (5 bases). V lost 0 bases to trimming and J lost 4 bases, with 12 bases between them. This CDR3 is 15 amino acids long. CDR1 is ENHRY, CDR2 SYGVKD, per germline. The CDR3 DNA reads as TGTGCCATCAGTGAGTCCGGGGGATCAGGCACTGAAGCTTTCTTT. It specifies CAISESGGSGTEAFF.

CDR3 bases: TGCAGTGCTAGAGCGACAAGCGGGGTGGACGAGCAGTACTTC. It yields the protein CSARATSGVDEQYF. This rearrangement joins TRBV20-1 to TRBJ2-7; 7 bases line up with TRBD2. Germline V gene data show CDR1 as DFQATT and CDR2 as SNEGSKA (reference sequence). V gave up 1 base and J gave up 5 bases; unmatched junction bases: 8. The CDR3 extends over 14 amino acids.

The table lists this clonotype with many counts. The chain links TRBV10-3 to TRBJ1-5; D remains ambiguous. The CDR3 has 12 amino acids. V lost 0 bases, J lost 7 bases, and 4 bases lay in between. Germline CDR1 and CDR2: ENHRY and SYGVKD. The CDR3 reads CAISESSQPQHF. The CDR3 DNA is TGTGCCATCAGTGAGTCGAGCCAGCCCCAGCATTTT.

The gene calls are TRBV5-1 and TRBJ2-1; D gene unclear. The CDR3 totals 13 residues. The V and J ends lost 5 bases and 5 bases respectively, with 11 bases between them. Germline-derived CDR1 and CDR2 are SGHRS and YFSETQ. The CDR3 DNA follows: TGCGCCAGCAGGGTTCGGACGAACAATGAGCAGTTCTTC. It is translated as CASRVRTNNEQFF.